One T cell receptor beta chain is described in this entry. Per the original methods: Amplified reference gene primers provided the basis for estimating nucleated cell counts. Method: immunoSEQ multiplex PCR; TCRdb's copy keeps in-frame clones and lacks some. The V and J calls and clone size are taken from that table; D and trimming were inferred from the DNA. Of some 150,000 clones listed, roughly 80% were seen once; the top ten hold approximately 0.5%. J lost 9 bases, V lost 0 bases, and 5 bases had no gene match. Germline V CDR1 and CDR2: SGDLS, YYNGEE. CDR3 length: 15 amino acids. The sample comes from a study of blood T cell repertoires in COVID-19.

The TCR originated in a man in his 60s with acute or convalescent COVID-19. The sequencing sample was made of peripheral blood. J is TRBJ1-6 and V is TRBV9, with 8 bases matching TRBD1. CDR3 loop: CASSVEGQGSSPLHF. The DNA of the CDR3 is TGTGCCAGCAGCGTAGAAGGACAGGGTAGTTCACCCCTCCACTTT.